This passage covers 29 T cell receptor beta chains from one sample sequenced in a study of T cell repertoires in cytomegalovirus infection. These receptors have no identified antigens. TCRdb passed the reads through MiXCR, listing each CDR3 protein once. The repertoire has approximately 990,000 distinct CDR3 sequences, more than 25% of them found once; the top ten carry around 15%. Sequencing used cultured CD8+ T cells from PBMCs, obtained from culture after CMV antigen stimulation. All receptors derive from a human donor in good health (CMV status not recorded). Some clones in this sample may be carry-over from other donors' samples.

There are many counts of this clonotype. J is TRBJ1-6 and V is TRBV7-2; D is undetermined. The V and J ends lost 5 bases and 6 bases respectively, with 14 bases between them. This CDR3 comprises 15 residues. CDR1 and CDR2 from the germline V gene are SGHTA and FQGNSA. The DNA of the CDR3 is TGTGCCAGCAGCCCAGTGCGGGGAAGTAATTCACCCCTCCACTTT. Protein product: CASSPVRGSNSPLHF.

This clonotype has ten or more counts. Here the CDR3 reads CASSLWGSNQPQHF. The CDR3 nucleotides are TGTGCCAGCAGTTTATGGGGCTCCAATCAGCCCCAGCATTTT. This chain joins TRBV12-3 or TRBV12-4 and TRBJ1-5, with TRBD1 as a possible D gene (5 bases). The CDR3 spans 14 residues. The V end lost 2 bases, the J end lost 3 bases, and 8 bases lay between the germline ends.

This clonotype has ten or more counts. This sequence joins TRBV24-1 and TRBJ2-2, with TRBD1 matching 9 bases. The length of the CDR3 is 20 residues. The germline CDR1 and CDR2 sequences are KGHDR and SFDVKD. V gave up 4 bases and J gave up 0 bases; unmatched junction bases: 14. CDR3 sequence: CATSEIPGQGVEANTGELFF. The CDR3 DNA reads TGTGCCACCAGTGAAATCCCGGGACAGGGAGTTGAGGCGAACACCGGGGAGCTGTTTTTT.

The chain couples TRBV12-3 or TRBV12-4 to TRBJ1-1; possibly TRBD1 for D (6 bases). This CDR3 spans 14 amino acids. V lost 5 bases, J lost 3 bases, and 13 bases lay in between. The CDR3 loop reads CASSPLNRDTEAFF. The CDR3 coding sequence is TGTGCCAGCAGTCCCCTTAACAGGGACACTGAAGCTTTCTTT.

This clonotype was observed many times. The chain is built from TRBV12-3 or TRBV12-4 and TRBJ2-7; no clear D gene. V was cut by 1 base and J by 3 bases, with 7 bases left in between. This CDR3 spans 13 amino acids. The CDR3, as DNA: TGTGCCAGCAGTTTAGGACACCACTACGAGCAGTACTTC. Protein: CASSLGHHYEQYF.

V usage is TRBV19 and J usage is TRBJ1-1; D perhaps matches TRBD1 (5 bases). The ends were cut back, 3 bases at V and 2 bases at J, with 10 bases in the middle. CDR1 is LNHDA, CDR2 SQIVND, per germline (reference sequence). The CDR3 is 14 amino acids. The CDR3 DNA follows: TGTGCCAGTAGTATGATGGGGCCCAACACTGAAGCTTTCTTT. It yields the protein CASSMMGPNTEAFF.

The chain recombines TRBV6-2 or TRBV6-3 with TRBJ2-1, with TRBD1 identical over 10 bases. The V gene's germline CDR1 is MNHEY and CDR2 SVGEGT. CDR3 length equals 15 residues. J lost 6 bases, V lost 4 bases, and 6 bases had no gene match. The CDR3 reads CASSWTGGEGNEQFF. DNA of the CDR3: TGTGCCAGCAGTTGGACAGGGGGTGAGGGCAATGAGCAGTTCTTC.

This chain joins TRBV27 and TRBJ2-7; D might be TRBD1 (6 bases). CDR3 size: 14 residues. From germline, CDR1 is MNHEY and CDR2 SMNVEV (reference sequence). V lost 3 bases, J lost 2 bases, and 11 bases lay in between. CDR3 residues: CASSLMAGAYEQYF. CDR3 in DNA: TGTGCCAGCAGTTTGATGGCAGGGGCCTACGAGCAGTACTTC.

This chain joins TRBV15 and TRBJ2-2; 11 bases agree with TRBD2. Germline CDR1 and CDR2: LNHNV and YYDKDF (reference sequence). The junction had 11 bases not matched to a gene; V was cut back by 0 bases and J by 2 bases. The CDR3 spans 20 residues. CDR3 amino acids: CATSRDWILLAGVNTGELFF. The CDR3 DNA reads TGTGCCACCAGCAGAGATTGGATTTTACTAGCGGGGGTTAACACCGGGGAGCTGTTTTTT.

The chain carries TRBV13 and TRBJ2-7; D possibly corresponds to TRBD2 (8 bases). Germline loops: CDR1 PRHDT, CDR2 FYEKMQ (reference sequence). CDR3 length: 15 residues. V lost 5 bases and J lost 3, with 17 bases in between. The CDR3 DNA reads TGTGCCAGCAGCCCCGGGAGGGGGCCCCTCTACGAGCAGTACGTC. Residues: CASSPGRGPLYEQYV.

The V call is TRBV9, the J call TRBJ2-3; 9 positions match TRBD2. CDR1 is SGDLS and CDR2 is YYNGEE in the germline V gene. J was trimmed by 0 bases and V by 0 bases; bases with no gene match: 5. The CDR3 runs 17 residues. For the CDR3, the DNA is TGTGCCAGCAGCGTAGAGGCGGGGGGGCCTAGCACAGATACGCAGTATTTT. Its translation: CASSVEAGGPSTDTQYF.

This rearrangement joins TRBV15 to TRBJ2-1; TRBD2 matches at 9 bases. Germline assignment: CDR1 LNHNV and CDR2 YYDKDF (reference sequence). Trimming cost V 3 bases and J 7 bases; bases outside gene matches: 4. The CDR3 extends over 14 amino acids. The CDR3 loop is CATSRAGGLNEQFF. In nucleotides, the CDR3 is TGTGCCACCAGCAGGGCGGGGGGGCTAAATGAGCAGTTCTTC.

The chain is built from TRBV7-9 and TRBJ2-7, with D uncertain. The ends were cut back, 3 bases at V and 4 bases at J, with 7 bases in the middle. Germline-derived CDR1 and CDR2 are SEHNR and FQNEAQ (reference sequence). This CDR3 is 12 amino acids long. The CDR3 loop reads CASSLVDYEQYV. DNA for the CDR3: TGTGCCAGCAGCTTGGTAGATTACGAGCAGTACGTC.

Points on this clonotype: The CDR3 does not end in the conserved phenylalanine or tryptophan, so this is likely a read error. CDR3 sequence reads: CANSLLGPQPQHI. The CDR3 DNA is TGTGCCAACAGTTTGTTGGGTCCTCAGCCCCAGCATATT. The V gene is TRBV12-3 or TRBV12-4, the J gene TRBJ1-5; unclear D gene. This CDR3 has 13 amino acids.

This clonotype was seen many times. The J gene is TRBJ1-5, the V gene TRBV7-6; 8 bases are a match to TRBD1. Germline V CDR1 and CDR2: SGHVS, FNYEAQ. This CDR3 is built from 15 residues. V dropped 5 bases and J dropped 5; count of bases not matched to a gene: 8. CDR3 sequence reads: CASSQDRGSHQPQHF. The DNA of the CDR3 is TGTGCCAGCAGCCAAGACAGGGGCTCCCATCAGCCCCAGCATTTT.

In this sample, this clonotype turned up a few times. V gene TRBV27 combines with J gene TRBJ2-3; TRBD2 matches 9 bases. Germline assignment: CDR1 MNHEY and CDR2 SMNVEV (reference sequence). Trimming cost V 11 bases and J 3 bases; bases outside gene matches: 9. The CDR3 sequence is 14 residues long. CDR3 in amino acids: CACGRGGGTDTQYF. The CDR3, as DNA: TGTGCCTGCGGGCGCGGGGGGGGAACAGATACGCAGTATTTT.

The rearrangement joins TRBV4-2 to TRBJ1-3; no firm D call. Per the germline V gene, CDR1 is LGHNA and CDR2 is YNFKEQ. The V gene lost 1 base and the J gene lost 2 bases, with 6 bases spanning the gap. This CDR3 region has 14 residues. The CDR3 sequence: CASSQGGPGNTIYF. Written as DNA, the CDR3 is TGTGCCAGCAGCCAAGGTGGACCTGGAAACACCATATATTTT.

The V and J genes are TRBV12-5 and TRBJ2-1, with 11 bases fitting TRBD2. Per the germline V gene, CDR1 is LGHNT and CDR2 is FRNRAP. Losses at the gene ends were 6 bases for V and 6 bases for J; bases not matched to a gene: 7. CDR3 length: 15 amino acids. The CDR3: CASGKLAGVANEQFF. The CDR3 bases are TGTGCTAGTGGGAAACTAGCGGGGGTCGCCAATGAGCAGTTCTTC.

A few counts support this clonotype. The rearrangement joins TRBV6-2 or TRBV6-3 to TRBJ1-5; D is unclear. V lost 1 base and J lost 2, with 9 bases in between. CDR3 length: 15 amino acids. Looked up from germline, CDR1 is MNHEY and CDR2 is SVGEGT. The DNA of the CDR3 is TGTGCCAGCAGTTACTGGGGTCCGGGCAATCAGCCCCAGCATTTT. Protein sequence: CASSYWGPGNQPQHF.

The chain uses TRBV7-3 and TRBJ2-1, with 10 bases that match TRBD2. Germline V lookup: CDR1 SGHTA, CDR2 FQGTGA. With 0 bases clipped from V and 10 bases from J, the junction kept 6 bases outside the gene matches. The CDR3 is made up of 15 amino acids. CDR3 in amino acids: CASSLTSGGLREQFF. The CDR3 bases are TGTGCCAGCAGCTTAACTAGCGGGGGGTTACGGGAGCAGTTCTTC.

A few counts support this clonotype. The rearrangement joins TRBV18 to TRBJ1-1; no reliable D call. V lost 2 bases, J lost 4 bases, and 11 bases lay in between. Germline loops: CDR1 KGHSH, CDR2 LQKENI. The CDR3 contains 14 residues. For the CDR3, the DNA is TGTGCCAGCTCACCAGCCGAGGGCGGCACTGAAGCTTTCTTT. Its translation: CASSPAEGGTEAFF. The variable domain in full, with the rest retrieved from reference TRBV18 and TRBJ1-1, is NAGVMQNPRHLVRRRGQEARLRCSPMKGHSHVYWYRQLPEEGLKFMVYLQKENIIDESGMPKERFSAEFPKEGPSILRIQQVVRGDSAAYFCASSPAEGGTEAFFGQGTRLTVV.

This clonotype was observed many times. This chain connects TRBV12-3 or TRBV12-4 to TRBJ2-4, with 7 positions matching TRBD1. With 5 bases clipped from V and 6 bases from J, the junction kept 7 bases outside the gene matches. CDR3 length: 14 amino acids. The CDR3 sequence: CASSQTGIGNIQYF. The CDR3 nucleotides are TGTGCCAGCAGTCAGACAGGGATCGGAAACATTCAGTACTTC.

The chain is built from TRBV29-1 and TRBJ1-1; 7 bases line up with TRBD1. The V segment lost 8 bases and the J segment 0 bases; nucleotides outside the gene matches: 15. The CDR3 sequence is 16 residues long. Germline-derived CDR1 and CDR2 are SQVTM and ANQGSEA. CDR3 amino acids: CSSRGGGLSVNTEAFF. CDR3 nucleotide sequence: TGCAGCTCCCGTGGAGGGGGCCTTTCCGTGAACACTGAAGCTTTCTTT. The variable domain in full, completed from reference TRBV29-1 and TRBJ1-1, reads SAVISQKPSRDICQRGTSLTIQCQVDSQVTMMFWYRQQPGQSLTLIATANQGSEATYESGFVIDKFPISRPNLTFSTLTVSNMSPEDSSIYLCSSRGGGLSVNTEAFFGQGTRLTVV.

The chain employs TRBV20-1 and TRBJ1-2; weak D call: TRBD1 (5 bases). V dropped 1 base and J dropped 3 bases, with 12 bases sitting between them. This CDR3 has 14 amino acids. Germline V gene lookup returns CDR1 DFQATT and CDR2 SNEGSKA (reference sequence). CDR3 sequence: CSARGDLPHYGYTF. Written as DNA, the CDR3 is TGCAGTGCTAGAGGGGACCTACCGCACTATGGCTACACCTTC.

This chain joins TRBV12-5 and TRBJ1-2; 7 nucleotides match TRBD1. The CDR3 length is 13 residues. Germline V CDR1 and CDR2: LGHNT, FRNRAP. V shed 6 bases, J shed 7 bases, and the junction held 8 bases outside the gene matches. The CDR3 DNA reads TGTGCTAGTGGCTTATCACAGGGGACTGGCTACACCTTC. Translation: CASGLSQGTGYTF.

The CDR3 loop reads CASSAERRVTGELFF. CDR3 DNA sequence: TGTGCCAGCAGCGCCGAGCGGCGTGTCACCGGGGAGCTGTTTTTT. The chain combines TRBV5-6 with TRBJ2-2; a possible D gene is TRBD2 (5 bases). Germline CDR1 SGHDT, CDR2 YYEEEE. The length of the CDR3 is 15 residues. V lost 4 bases, J lost 4 bases, and 14 bases lay in between.

This clonotype was recorded a few times. The genes are TRBV7-8 and TRBJ1-2; weak D call: TRBD1 (5 bases). CDR1 is SGHVS, CDR2 FQNEAQ, per germline. V shed 3 bases and J shed 8 bases, with 13 bases lying between them. CDR3 length equals 13 residues. This chain's CDR3 is CASSFSVGRGYTF. The CDR3 nucleotides are TGTGCCAGCAGCTTTAGCGTGGGACGGGGCTACACCTTC.

The chain is built from TRBV28 and TRBJ2-7; D may be TRBD2 (6 bases). Germline-derived CDR1 and CDR2 are MDHEN and SYDVKM. CDR3 size: 15 residues. V was pared by 8 bases and J by 3 bases, with 20 bases between. CDR3 sequence reads: CASSSPPGELYEQYV. The CDR3, as DNA: TGTGCCAGCTCCTCTCCCCCGGGAGAACTCTACGAGCAGTACGTC.

This clonotype was detected ten times or more. This chain uses TRBV4-2 with TRBJ2-7; D is perhaps TRBD1 or TRBD2 (5 bases each). Trimming took 1 base from V and 6 from J, leaving 19 bases between them. CDR1 is LGHNA, CDR2 YNFKEQ, per germline. CDR3 length equals 16 residues. CDR3 in DNA: TGTGCCAGCAGCCAAGGAGACGGGACCCCGGACGGCGAGCAGTACTTC. Protein product: CASSQGDGTPDGEQYF.